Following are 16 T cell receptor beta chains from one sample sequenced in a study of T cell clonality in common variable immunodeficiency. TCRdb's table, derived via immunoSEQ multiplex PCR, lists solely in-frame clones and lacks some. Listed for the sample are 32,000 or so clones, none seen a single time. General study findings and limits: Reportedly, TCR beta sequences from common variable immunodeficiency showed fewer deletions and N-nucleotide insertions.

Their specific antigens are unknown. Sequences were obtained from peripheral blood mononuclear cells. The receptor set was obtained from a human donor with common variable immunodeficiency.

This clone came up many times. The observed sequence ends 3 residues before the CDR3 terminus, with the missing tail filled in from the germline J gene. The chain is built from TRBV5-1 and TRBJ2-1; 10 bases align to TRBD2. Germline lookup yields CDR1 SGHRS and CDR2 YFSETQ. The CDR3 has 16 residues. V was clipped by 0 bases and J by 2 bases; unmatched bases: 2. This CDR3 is CASSLASGGAYNEQFF. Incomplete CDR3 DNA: TGCGCCAGCAGCTTGGCGAGCGGGGGGGCCTACAATGAG.

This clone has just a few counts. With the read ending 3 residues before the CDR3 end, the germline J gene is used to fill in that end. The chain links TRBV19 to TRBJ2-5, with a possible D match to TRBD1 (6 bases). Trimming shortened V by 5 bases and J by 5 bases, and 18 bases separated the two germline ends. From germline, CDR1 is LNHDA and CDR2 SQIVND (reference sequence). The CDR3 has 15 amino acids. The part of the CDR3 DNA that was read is TGTGCCAGTAGTTCCACGGCCCCCCAGGGGGAGACC. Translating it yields CASSSTAPQGET. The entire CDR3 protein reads CASSSTAPQGETQYF.

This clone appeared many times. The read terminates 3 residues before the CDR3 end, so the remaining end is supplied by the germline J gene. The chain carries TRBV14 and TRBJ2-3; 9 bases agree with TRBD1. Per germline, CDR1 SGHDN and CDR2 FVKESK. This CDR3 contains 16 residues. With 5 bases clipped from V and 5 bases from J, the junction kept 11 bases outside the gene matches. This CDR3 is CASSARTGGVGDTQYF. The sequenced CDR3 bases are TGTGCCAGCAGCGCACGTACAGGGGGCGTCGGAGATACG.

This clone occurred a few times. The sequenced part of the CDR3 DNA is TGTGCCAGCAGTGAATTCGGGGTTAGGGCTGAA. Its translation: CASSEFGVRAE. The whole CDR3 protein is CASSEFGVRAEAFF. The chain links TRBV6-1 to TRBJ1-1; D unresolved. The read halts 3 residues ahead of the CDR3 end, with the missing end drawn from the germline J gene. V was shortened by 2 bases and J by 6 bases, with 13 bases between the two germline ends. This CDR3 has 14 residues. In germline, CDR1 is MNHNS, CDR2 SASEGT.

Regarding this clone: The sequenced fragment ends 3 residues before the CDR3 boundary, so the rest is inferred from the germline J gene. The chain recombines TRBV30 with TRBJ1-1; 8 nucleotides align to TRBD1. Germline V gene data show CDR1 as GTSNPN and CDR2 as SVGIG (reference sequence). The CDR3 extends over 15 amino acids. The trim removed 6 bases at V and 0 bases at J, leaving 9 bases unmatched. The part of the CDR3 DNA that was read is TGTGCCTGTTTCAAGCAGACAGGGGTGAACACTGAA. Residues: CACFKQTGVNTE. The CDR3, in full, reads CACFKQTGVNTEAFF.

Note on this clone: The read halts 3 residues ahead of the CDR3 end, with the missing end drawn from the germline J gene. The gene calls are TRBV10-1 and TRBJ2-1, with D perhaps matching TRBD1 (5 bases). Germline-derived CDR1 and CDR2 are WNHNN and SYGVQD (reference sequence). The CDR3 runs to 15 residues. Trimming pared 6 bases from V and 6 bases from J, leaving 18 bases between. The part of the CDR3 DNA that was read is TGCGCCAGCAGCCTGGAAAGGGCAGGGTTCAATGAG. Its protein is CASSLERAGFNE. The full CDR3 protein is CASSLERAGFNEQFF.

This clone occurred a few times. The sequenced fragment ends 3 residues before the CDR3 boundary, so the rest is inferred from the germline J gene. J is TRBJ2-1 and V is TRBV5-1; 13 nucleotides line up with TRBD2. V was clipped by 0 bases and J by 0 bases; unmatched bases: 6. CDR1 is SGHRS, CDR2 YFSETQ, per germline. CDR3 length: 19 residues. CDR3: CASSLAGLAGVSSYNEQFF. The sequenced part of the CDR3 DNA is TGCGCCAGCAGCTTGGCTGGACTAGCGGGGGTGAGCTCCTACAATGAG.

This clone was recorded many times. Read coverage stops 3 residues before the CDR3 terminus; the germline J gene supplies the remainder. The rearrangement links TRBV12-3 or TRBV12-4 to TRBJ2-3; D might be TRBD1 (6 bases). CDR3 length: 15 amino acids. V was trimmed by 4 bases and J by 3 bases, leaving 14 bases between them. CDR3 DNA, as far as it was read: TGTGCCAGCAGTTCCAGGGGAAAGGAGACAGATACG. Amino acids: CASSSRGKETDT. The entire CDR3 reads CASSSRGKETDTQYF.

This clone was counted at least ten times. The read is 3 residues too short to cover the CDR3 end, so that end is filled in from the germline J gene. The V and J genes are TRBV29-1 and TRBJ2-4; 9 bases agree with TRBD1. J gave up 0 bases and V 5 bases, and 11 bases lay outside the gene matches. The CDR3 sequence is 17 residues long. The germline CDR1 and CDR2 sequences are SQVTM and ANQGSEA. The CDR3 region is CSVRDRAGPGAKNIQYF. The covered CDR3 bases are TGCAGCGTTCGGGACAGGGCGGGTCCAGGAGCCAAAAACATT.

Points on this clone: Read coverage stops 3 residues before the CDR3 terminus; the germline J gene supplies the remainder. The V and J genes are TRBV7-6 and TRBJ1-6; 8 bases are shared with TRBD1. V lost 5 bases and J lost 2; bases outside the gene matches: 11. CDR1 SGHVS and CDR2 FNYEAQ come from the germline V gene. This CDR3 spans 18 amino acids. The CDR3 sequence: CASSTRTGSSTYNSPLHF. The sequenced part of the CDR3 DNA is TGTGCCAGCAGCACCCGGACAGGGAGTAGTACCTATAATTCACCC.

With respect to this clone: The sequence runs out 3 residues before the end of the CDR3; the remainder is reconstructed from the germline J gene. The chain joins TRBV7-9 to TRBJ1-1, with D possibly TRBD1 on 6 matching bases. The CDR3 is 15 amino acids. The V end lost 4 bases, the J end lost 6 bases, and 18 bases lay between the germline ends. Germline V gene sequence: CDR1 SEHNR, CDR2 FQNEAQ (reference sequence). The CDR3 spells CASSSKQGLGAEAFF. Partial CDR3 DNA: TGTGCCAGCAGCTCCAAGCAGGGGTTAGGGGCTGAA.

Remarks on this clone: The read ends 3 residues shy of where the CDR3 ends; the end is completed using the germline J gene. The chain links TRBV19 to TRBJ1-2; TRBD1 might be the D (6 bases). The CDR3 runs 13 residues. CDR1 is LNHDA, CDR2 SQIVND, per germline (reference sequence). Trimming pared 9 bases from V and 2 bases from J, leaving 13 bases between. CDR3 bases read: TGTGCCAGCCTGACAGGCAAGAACTATGGC. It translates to CASLTGKNYG. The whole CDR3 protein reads CASLTGKNYGYTF.

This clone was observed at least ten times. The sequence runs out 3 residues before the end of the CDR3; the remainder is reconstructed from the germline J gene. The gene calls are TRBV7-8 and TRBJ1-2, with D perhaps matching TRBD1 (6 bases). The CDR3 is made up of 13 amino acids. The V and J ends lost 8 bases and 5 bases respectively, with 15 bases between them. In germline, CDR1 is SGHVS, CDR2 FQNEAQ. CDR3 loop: CASPRQERYGYTF. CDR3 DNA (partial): TGTGCCAGCCCCCGACAGGAAAGGTATGGC. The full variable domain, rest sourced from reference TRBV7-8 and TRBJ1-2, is GAGVSQSPRYKVAKRGQDVALRCDPISGHVSLFWYQQALGQGPEFLTYFQNEAQLDKSGLPSDRFFAERPEGSVSTLKIQRTQQEDSAVYLCASPRQERYGYTFGSGTRLTVV.

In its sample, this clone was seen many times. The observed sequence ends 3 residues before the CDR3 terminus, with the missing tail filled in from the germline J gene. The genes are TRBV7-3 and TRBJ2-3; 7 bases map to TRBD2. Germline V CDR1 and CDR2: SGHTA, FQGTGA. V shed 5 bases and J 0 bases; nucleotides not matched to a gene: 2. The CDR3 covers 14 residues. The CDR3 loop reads CASSPGGSTDTQYF. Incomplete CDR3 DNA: TGTGCCAGCAGCCCGGGGGGAAGCACAGATACG.

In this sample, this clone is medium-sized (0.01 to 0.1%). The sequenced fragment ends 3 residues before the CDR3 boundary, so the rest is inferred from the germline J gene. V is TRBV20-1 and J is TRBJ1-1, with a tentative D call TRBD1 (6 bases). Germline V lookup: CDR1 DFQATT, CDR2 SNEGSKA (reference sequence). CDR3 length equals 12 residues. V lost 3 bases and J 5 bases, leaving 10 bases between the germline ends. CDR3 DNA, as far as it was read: TGCAGTGCTAGCAGACAGGAGACTGAA. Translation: CSASRQETE. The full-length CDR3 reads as CSASRQETEAFF.

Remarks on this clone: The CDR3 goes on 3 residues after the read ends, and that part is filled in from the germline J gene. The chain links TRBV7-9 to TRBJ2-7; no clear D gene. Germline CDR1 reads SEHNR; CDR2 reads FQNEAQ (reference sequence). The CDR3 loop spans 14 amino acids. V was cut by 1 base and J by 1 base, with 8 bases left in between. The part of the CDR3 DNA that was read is TGTGCCAGCAGCTTAGAAGCCAGGTCCTACGAG. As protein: CASSLEARSYE. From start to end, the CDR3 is CASSLEARSYEQYF.